The present TCR beta chain was sequenced within a study of T cell clonotyping in hematopoietic cell transplantation. Turning to the study itself: Cytoreduction preceded collection of pretransplant recipient samples.

The time point: recipient sample about 28 days before transplant, after cytoreduction. Recipients were bled about 28 days pretransplant and at posttransplant days 30, 100, 180. This CDR3 is built from 11 residues. Trimming stripped 8 bases from V and 4 bases from J, with 8 bases between. Germline lookup yields CDR1 MNHEY and CDR2 SVGAGI. As concerns this clone: Its specificity is unknown.

Some clones are missing from TCRdb's copy, which holds only in-frame ones; the method was immunoSEQ multiplex PCR. Altogether approximately 44,000 clones are present, about 85% being singletons, with the ten largest covering approximately 2.9%. Study conclusions and caveats: Graft donor and pretransplant recipient Inverse Simpson Index values predicted broader posttransplant TCR diversity. At the given depth, recipient repertoires were over 95% de novo clonotypes.

The material sequenced was peripheral blood mononuclear cells, taken before stem cell transplant. The V call is TRBV6-5, the J call TRBJ1-2; D remains unclear. The TCR was taken from a man between 60 and 75 years old with acute myeloid leukemia. Some clones in this sample may be carry-over from other donors' samples. The CDR3 bases are TGTGCCAGCCGAAAGGGCTATGGCTACACCTTC. Its translation: CASRKGYGYTF.